Presented here are 3 T cell receptor beta chains from one specimen sequenced in a study of T cell responses to AZD1222 COVID-19 vaccine. Assay: immunoSEQ multiplex PCR; the TCRdb copy retains only in-frame clones and omits some. This table has around 63,000 clones, approximately 83% appearing once. The sample here was peripheral blood, taken on day 0 of AZD1222 vaccination. The source of these receptors is an adult in good health.

This clone appeared a few times. J is TRBJ2-7 and V is TRBV7-2, with 7 bases identical to TRBD1. Germline CDR1 and CDR2: SGHTA and FQGNSA. The CDR3 is made up of 14 amino acids. V was clipped by 5 bases and J by 3 bases; unmatched bases: 7. CDR3 DNA sequence: TGTGCCAGCAGCGTTACAGGGGACCGCTACGAGCAGTACTTC. Translation: CASSVTGDRYEQYF.

V and J are TRBV19 and TRBJ2-2; D is possibly TRBD1 (5 bases). The CDR3 sequence is 16 residues long. Germline V gene sequence: CDR1 LNHDA, CDR2 SQIVND (reference sequence). V lost 3 bases and J lost 4, with 15 bases in between. The CDR3 reads CASSIGSFTGTGELFF. The CDR3 nucleotides are TGTGCCAGTAGTATCGGCTCTTTTACAGGCACCGGGGAGCTGTTTTTT.

V and J are TRBV2 and TRBJ1-1; 7 bases align to TRBD1. J lost 1 base, V lost 6 bases, and 5 bases had no gene match. Germline V CDR1 and CDR2: SNHLY, FYNNEI. CDR3 length equals 14 residues. CDR3: CASSATGSNTEAFF. Here the CDR3 DNA reads TGTGCCAGCAGCGCGACAGGGTCGAACACTGAAGCTTTCTTT.